This entry describes one TCR beta chain. The target antigen is unknown. Data came from immunoSEQ multiplex PCR; TCRdb stores just in-frame clones and leaves some out. The repertoire holds approximately 100,000 clones, with about 89% as singletons. The sample belongs to a study of identifying expanded T cells in peripheral blood. Whole-study results and caveats: Clone count variance between approximately two-week samples rose with total template count.

This CDR3 has 15 amino acids. Germline V gives CDR1 KGHSH, CDR2 LQKENI. V shed 5 bases, J shed 0 bases, and the junction held 4 bases outside the gene matches. No infections or other immune events were documented during collection. The sequence was obtained from a person aged 18 to 69 in good health. The sequencing sample was made of blood. The gene calls are TRBV18 and TRBJ1-3, with 7 nucleotides matching TRBD1. The CDR3 reads CASSFDRASGNTIYF. For the CDR3, the DNA is TGTGCCAGCTCATTCGACAGGGCCTCTGGAAACACCATATATTTT.